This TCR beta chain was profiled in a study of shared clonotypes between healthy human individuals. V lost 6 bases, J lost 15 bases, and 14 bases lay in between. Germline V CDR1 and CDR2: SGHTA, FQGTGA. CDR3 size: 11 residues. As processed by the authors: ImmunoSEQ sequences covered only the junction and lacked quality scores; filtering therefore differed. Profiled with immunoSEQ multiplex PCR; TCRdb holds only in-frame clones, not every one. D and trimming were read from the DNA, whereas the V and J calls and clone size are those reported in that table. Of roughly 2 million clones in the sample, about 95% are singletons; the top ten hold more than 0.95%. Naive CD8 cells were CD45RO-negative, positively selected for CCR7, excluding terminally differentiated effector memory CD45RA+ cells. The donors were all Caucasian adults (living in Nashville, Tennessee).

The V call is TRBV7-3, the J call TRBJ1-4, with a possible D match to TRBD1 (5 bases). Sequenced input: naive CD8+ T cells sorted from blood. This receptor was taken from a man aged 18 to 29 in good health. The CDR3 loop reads CASRSMGVLFF. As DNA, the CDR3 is TGTGCCAGCAGATCAATGGGGGTCTTGTTTTTT. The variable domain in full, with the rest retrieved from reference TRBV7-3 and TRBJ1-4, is GAGVSQTPSNKVTEKGKYVELRCDPISGHTALYWYRQSLGQGPEFLIYFQGTGAADDSGLPNDRFFAVRPEGSVSTLKIQRTERGDSAVYLCASRSMGVLFFGSGTQLSVL.